The clone carrying this TCR beta chain showed up just a few times. Germline trimming cut 10 bases from V and 2 bases from J; bases unmatched to any gene: 4. The CDR3 has 13 residues. From germline, CDR1 is MNHNS and CDR2 SASEGT. This specimen belongs to a study of patients and donors after allogeneic stem cell transplantation. TCRdb re-analysed the RT-PCR reads in MiXCR, keeping a single row per CDR3 protein. The sample shows about a million distinct CDR3 sequences, about 20% of them seen only once. V is TRBV6-1 and J is TRBJ1-2; 10 bases map to TRBD1. The receptor's source is a human donor who was either an allogeneic HSCT recipient or a stem cell or donor lymphocyte infusion donor (not recorded which). It is not recorded whose cells these are; they may come from a transplant donor. Sequences were obtained from blood, either unsorted or a sorted T cell fraction (not recorded which). The CDR3 DNA reads TGTGCCACTTGGGACAGGGGAAACTATGGCTACACCTTC. Translated: CATWDRGNYGYTF.